What follows is one T cell receptor beta chain and its context. The data are from a study of blood T cell repertoires in COVID-19. For the study at large: Researchers got acute and convalescent COVID-19 samples from the United States, Italy and Spain. T cells, B-cell-depleted T cells, or PBMCs supplied cDNA or gDNA.

As processed by the authors: Reference gene primer amplification gave nucleated cell count estimates. Only in-frame clones appear in the TCRdb table, and some are missing; sequencing was by immunoSEQ multiplex PCR. D and trimming were read from the DNA, whereas the V and J calls and clone size are those reported in that table. Here the sample spans tens of thousands of clones, more than 80% being singletons. Germline CDR1 SQVTM, CDR2 ANQGSEA. Trimming stripped 4 bases from V and 8 bases from J, with 11 bases between. The CDR3 runs 11 residues. Input material: peripheral blood. The source is a man between 45 and 60 years old with COVID-19, enrolled during active disease. This chain joins TRBV29-1 and TRBJ1-2; possible D gene TRBD1, 5 bases. CDR3 loop: CSVGGNRGYTF. The CDR3 bases are TGCAGCGTTGGTGGGAACAGGGGCTACACCTTC. Filled out from reference TRBV29-1 and TRBJ1-2, the complete variable domain reads SAVISQKPSRDICQRGTSLTIQCQVDSQVTMMFWYRQQPGQSLTLIATANQGSEATYESGFVIDKFPISRPNLTFSTLTVSNMSPEDSSIYLCSVGGNRGYTFGSGTRLTVV.